Following are 32 T cell receptor beta chains from one sample sequenced in a study of blood T cell repertoires in COVID-19. TCRdb's copy holds only in-frame clones and misses some; the assay was immunoSEQ multiplex PCR. The data contain about 69,000 clones, 85% of them singletons. The sequencing input was peripheral blood. These receptors originate from a man older than 75 with acute or convalescent COVID-19.

The chain's CDR3 is CASTRQGQGWDEQFF. The DNA for the CDR3 is TGTGCCAGCACCCGACAGGGCCAAGGGTGGGATGAGCAGTTCTTC. The chain is built from TRBV7-2 and TRBJ2-1; 7 nucleotides agree with TRBD1. Germline CDR1 and CDR2: SGHTA and FQGNSA. Unmatched junction bases numbered 14, after V lost 7 bases and J lost 8 bases. This CDR3 region has 15 residues. The whole variable domain, remainder taken from reference TRBV7-2 and TRBJ2-1, is GAGVSQSPSNKVTEKGKDVELRCDPISGHTALYWYRQSLGQGLEFLIYFQGNSAPDKSGLPSDRFSAERTGGSVSTLTIQRTQQEDSAVYLCASTRQGQGWDEQFFGPGTRLTVL.

The CDR3 sequence is CASSSQTSGREGGSSYNEQFF. DNA for the CDR3: TGTGCCAGCAGTTCTCAGACTAGCGGGAGAGAGGGGGGGAGCTCCTACAATGAGCAGTTCTTC. The V gene is TRBV27, the J gene TRBJ2-1, with 12 bases that match TRBD2. The V gene's germline CDR1 is MNHEY and CDR2 SMNVEV (reference sequence). With 4 bases clipped from V and 0 bases from J, the junction kept 16 bases outside the gene matches. The CDR3 has 21 residues.

This rearrangement joins TRBV30 to TRBJ1-6; D is unresolved. The CDR3 is made up of 16 amino acids. The V end was cut by 0 bases, the J end by 3 bases, with 12 bases between. Germline CDR1 GTSNPN, CDR2 SVGIG (reference sequence). CDR3 bases: TGTGCCTGGAGTGTTGCAAGAGTGAACTATAATTCACCCCTCCACTTT. Its protein is CAWSVARVNYNSPLHF.

This chain joins TRBV7-8 and TRBJ1-6; 7 bases align to TRBD1. Germline trimming cut 3 bases from V and 7 bases from J; bases unmatched to any gene: 3. CDR1 and CDR2 (germline): SGHVS, FQNEAQ. The CDR3 loop spans 14 amino acids. The CDR3 DNA reads TGTGCCAGCAGCTTGGGACAGAGCAATTCACCCCTCCACTTT. Protein: CASSLGQSNSPLHF.

This clone was seen a handful of times. The chain is built from TRBV6-2 or TRBV6-3 and TRBJ2-1; maybe TRBD2 (5 bases). The CDR3 is 18 amino acids. Looked up from germline, CDR1 is MNHEY and CDR2 is SVGEGT. V was pared by 2 bases and J by 1 base, with 18 bases between. DNA for the CDR3: TGTGCCAGCAGTTACAATCCATCCTTTCTAGCTTCCTACAATGAGCAGTTCTTC. This translates into CASSYNPSFLASYNEQFF.

V and J are TRBV24-1 and TRBJ1-4; tentatively, D is TRBD1 (6 bases). CDR1 and CDR2 from the germline V gene are KGHDR and SFDVKD. V lost 0 bases to trimming and J lost 9 bases, with 13 bases between them. This CDR3 comprises 15 residues. DNA for the CDR3: TGTGCCACCAGTGATTTGCGCAGGGGAGTCCAAAAACTGTTTTTT. Translation gives CATSDLRRGVQKLFF.

The rearrangement joins TRBV10-3 to TRBJ2-3; perhaps TRBD1 as D (6 bases). Trimming shortened V by 4 bases and J by 4 bases, and 18 bases separated the two germline ends. The CDR3 runs to 16 residues. The germline gives CDR1 ENHRY, CDR2 SYGVKD. The CDR3 region is CAISAGTPTQADTQYF. The CDR3 region has the DNA TGTGCCATCAGTGCAGGGACACCCACCCAGGCAGATACGCAGTATTTT.

V gene TRBV18 combines with J gene TRBJ2-3; weak D call: TRBD1 (7 bases). V gave up 6 bases and J gave up 7 bases, with 23 bases separating them. CDR1 and CDR2 from the germline V gene are KGHSH and LQKENI. The CDR3 has 16 amino acids. In DNA form, the CDR3 reads TGTGCCAGCTCCACCCCGGGCGGGACAGCCGTTAATACGCAGTATTTT. It encodes CASSTPGGTAVNTQYF.

The count of this clone is one. The chain combines TRBV24-1 with TRBJ1-5, with 7 bases fitting TRBD1. Unmatched junction bases numbered 0, after V lost 3 bases and J lost 5 bases. The germline V gene encodes CDR1 KGHDR and CDR2 SFDVKD. The length of the CDR3 is 13 residues. CDR3: CATSDQGDQPQHF. In nucleotides, the CDR3 is TGTGCCACCAGTGATCAGGGGGATCAGCCCCAGCATTTT.

This clone was counted only a few times. J is TRBJ1-5 and V is TRBV11-2; D call uncertain. Germline-derived CDR1 and CDR2 are SGHAT and FQNNGV. The CDR3 is 15 amino acids. Trimming cost V 6 bases and J 0 bases, with 12 bases left between them. CDR3 DNA: TGTGCCAGCAGTCTGTCGGTCGCTAGCAATCAGCCCCAGCATTTT. It codes for CASSLSVASNQPQHF.

The chain recombines TRBV6-1 with TRBJ2-3; D is ambiguous. In germline, CDR1 is MNHNS, CDR2 SASEGT. The CDR3 runs to 17 residues. Trimming removed 3 bases from V and 0 bases from J, with 16 bases in between. The CDR3 loop reads CASSDRPDTTSTDTQYF. The CDR3 nucleotides are TGTGCCAGCAGTGATCGGCCTGACACGACGAGCACAGATACGCAGTATTTT.

The genes are TRBV7-2 and TRBJ1-2, with D unresolved. There are 15 residues in the CDR3. The V end was cut by 1 base, the J end by 4 bases, with 13 bases between. From germline, CDR1 is SGHTA and CDR2 FQGNSA. The CDR3 nucleotides read TGTGCCAGCAGCTTAGTAGCGGGAACCCTCTATGGCTACACCTTC. Amino acid sequence: CASSLVAGTLYGYTF.

The J gene is TRBJ2-7, the V gene TRBV19; 9 bases are shared with TRBD1. V lost 5 bases, J lost 5 bases, and 10 bases stayed unmatched. CDR1 LNHDA and CDR2 SQIVND come from the germline V gene (reference sequence). This CDR3 region has 15 residues. The DNA for the CDR3 is TGTGCCAGTAGTTCTTGGACAGGGGAAAAACACGAGCAGTACTTC. Its translation is CASSSWTGEKHEQYF.

Notes on this clone: Different DNA sequences within this sample yield the same CDR3. J is TRBJ1-6 and V is TRBV6-5; the D gene is possibly TRBD1 (6 bases). This CDR3 has 15 amino acids. Trimming removed 5 bases at V and 6 bases at J, with 14 bases between. The germline V gene encodes CDR1 MNHEY and CDR2 SVGAGI. The CDR3 nucleotides are TGTGCCAGCAGTCTCCTCACAGGGAGTAATTCACCCCTCCACTTT. Amino acid sequence: CASSLLTGSNSPLHF.

CDR3 sequence: CSVVPGTEAFF. DNA of the CDR3: TGCAGCGTTGTTCCGGGCACTGAAGCTTTCTTT. V is TRBV29-1 and J is TRBJ1-1; D not certain. The V end lost 4 bases, the J end lost 4 bases, and 7 bases lay between the germline ends. Germline values: CDR1 SQVTM, CDR2 ANQGSEA. This CDR3 contains 11 residues. Supplemented by reference TRBV29-1 and TRBJ1-1, the full variable domain reads SAVISQKPSRDICQRGTSLTIQCQVDSQVTMMFWYRQQPGQSLTLIATANQGSEATYESGFVIDKFPISRPNLTFSTLTVSNMSPEDSSIYLCSVVPGTEAFFGQGTRLTVV.

This clone was found once. The V call is TRBV14, the J call TRBJ2-5; 10 bases are shared with TRBD2. This CDR3 has 17 amino acids. Per the germline V gene, CDR1 is SGHDN and CDR2 is FVKESK. V gave up 4 bases and J gave up 1 base; unmatched junction bases: 9. The CDR3 region is CASSPGILAGVQETQYF. The CDR3 DNA reads as TGTGCCAGCAGCCCAGGAATTCTAGCGGGGGTCCAAGAGACCCAGTACTTC.

The DNA of the CDR3 is TGTGCCAGTAGTAGGGACAGGGGTGGCTACACCTTC. Translating gives CASSRDRGGYTF. V is TRBV19 and J is TRBJ1-2; 10 bases align to TRBD1. This CDR3 is built from 12 residues. V lost 4 bases, J lost 7 bases, and 0 bases stayed unmatched. CDR1 LNHDA and CDR2 SQIVND come from the germline V gene (reference sequence).

This chain joins TRBV18 and TRBJ2-7, with 7 positions matching TRBD1. V lost 6 bases and J lost 2; bases outside the gene matches: 10. The CDR3 has 15 amino acids. Germline V gene sequence: CDR1 KGHSH, CDR2 LQKENI. CDR3 protein: CASSPDRVTAYEQYF. The CDR3 nucleotides read TGTGCCAGCTCCCCTGACAGGGTAACAGCCTACGAGCAGTACTTC.

This chain joins TRBV28 and TRBJ2-2; perhaps TRBD1 as D (6 bases). CDR1 and CDR2 from the germline V gene are MDHEN and SYDVKM. Trimming shortened V by 6 bases and J by 4 bases, and 6 bases separated the two germline ends. The CDR3 consists of 12 residues. CDR3: CASRDSTGELFF. The CDR3 DNA sequence: TGTGCCAGCAGGGACAGCACCGGGGAGCTGTTTTTT.

V is TRBV18 and J is TRBJ2-7; 8 bases match TRBD1. Germline lookup yields CDR1 KGHSH and CDR2 LQKENI. Trimming cost V 5 bases and J 6 bases; bases outside gene matches: 3. The CDR3 runs 12 residues. The CDR3 here is CASSVDRGEQYF. The CDR3 bases are TGTGCCAGCTCAGTCGACAGGGGCGAGCAGTACTTC. The full variable domain, with the rest looked up from reference TRBV18 and TRBJ2-7, is NAGVMQNPRHLVRRRGQEARLRCSPMKGHSHVYWYRQLPEEGLKFMVYLQKENIIDESGMPKERFSAEFPKEGPSILRIQQVVRGDSAAYFCASSVDRGEQYFGPGTRLTVT.

This chain connects TRBV2 to TRBJ1-6; D is possibly TRBD1 (5 bases). Trimming removed 5 bases at V and 2 bases at J, with 13 bases between. CDR1 and CDR2 (germline): SNHLY, FYNNEI. The CDR3 loop spans 16 amino acids. CDR3 DNA sequence: TGTGCCAGCAGTCTGGAGGGGAGCGCCTATAATTCACCCCTCCACTTT. Translating gives CASSLEGSAYNSPLHF.

The chain is built from TRBV30 and TRBJ1-1, with D perhaps TRBD1 (5 bases). This CDR3 comprises 15 residues. Per germline, CDR1 GTSNPN and CDR2 SVGIG (reference sequence). With 3 bases removed from V and 1 base from J, the gap between germline ends came to 15 bases. CDR3 protein: CAWSSAGTENTEAFF. CDR3 DNA sequence: TGTGCCTGGAGCTCGGCGGGGACTGAGAACACTGAAGCTTTCTTT.

The chain is built from TRBV6-5 and TRBJ2-1; 10 nucleotides agree with TRBD2. The V and J ends lost 11 bases and 10 bases, in that order; junction bases with no gene match: 5. CDR1 and CDR2 from the germline V gene are MNHEY and SVGAGI. The CDR3 sequence is 11 residues long. This CDR3 reads CAASLAGEQFF. CDR3 coding DNA: TGTGCCGCCTCACTAGCGGGAGAGCAGTTCTTC.

The V call is TRBV30, the J call TRBJ1-5; D is ambiguous. Deletions cut 2 bases from V and 7 bases from J, with 21 bases between. CDR3 size: 16 residues. The germline V gene encodes CDR1 GTSNPN and CDR2 SVGIG (reference sequence). Here the CDR3 DNA reads TGTGCCTGGAGTTACGACGGAGGGAGGGTGAAGCAGCCCCAGCATTTT. Protein product: CAWSYDGGRVKQPQHF.

The J gene is TRBJ1-1, the V gene TRBV19; D gene uncertain. Germline CDR1 and CDR2: LNHDA and SQIVND (reference sequence). Trimming shortened V by 3 bases and J by 1 base, and 12 bases separated the two germline ends. The CDR3 loop spans 15 amino acids. In nucleotides, the CDR3 is TGTGCCAGTAGTATCGTCGGCAGGTCGAACACTGAAGCTTTCTTT. This codes for CASSIVGRSNTEAFF.

The V and J genes are TRBV19 and TRBJ1-3; no reliable D call. V was shortened by 5 bases and J by 2 bases, with 10 bases between the two germline ends. The germline V gene has CDR1 LNHDA and CDR2 SQIVND (reference sequence). The CDR3 consists of 14 residues. The CDR3 DNA sequence: TGTGCCAGTAGTGTCGACATAGCTGGAAACACCATATATTTT. This codes for CASSVDIAGNTIYF. Filled out from reference TRBV19 and TRBJ1-3, the complete variable domain reads DGGITQSPKYLFRKEGQNVTLSCEQNLNHDAMYWYRQDPGQGLRLIYYSQIVNDFQKGDIAEGYSVSREKKESFPLTVTSAQKNPTAFYLCASSVDIAGNTIYFGEGSWLTVV.

The rearrangement links TRBV5-6 to TRBJ1-4; D not certain. This CDR3 contains 15 residues. CDR1 is SGHDT, CDR2 YYEEEE, per germline. V was trimmed by 1 base and J by 0 bases, leaving 7 bases between them. In nucleotides, the CDR3 is TGTGCCAGCAGCTTGTTTCAATCAACTAATGAAAAACTGTTTTTT. It translates to CASSLFQSTNEKLFF.

The chain recombines TRBV29-1 with TRBJ1-4; D gene uncertain. V lost 4 bases, J lost 0 bases, and 9 bases lay in between. The CDR3 runs 14 residues. Germline CDR1 is SQVTM and CDR2 is ANQGSEA. The CDR3 loop reads CSVVGPSTNEKLFF. In DNA form, the CDR3 reads TGCAGCGTTGTTGGGCCTTCAACTAATGAAAAACTGTTTTTT. Variable domain in full (rest from reference TRBV29-1 and TRBJ1-4): SAVISQKPSRDICQRGTSLTIQCQVDSQVTMMFWYRQQPGQSLTLIATANQGSEATYESGFVIDKFPISRPNLTFSTLTVSNMSPEDSSIYLCSVVGPSTNEKLFFGSGTQLSVL.

The chain employs TRBV30 and TRBJ2-6; no clear D. In germline, CDR1 is GTSNPN, CDR2 SVGIG (reference sequence). V was trimmed by 1 base and J by 0 bases, leaving 10 bases between them. This CDR3 region has 16 residues. In DNA form, the CDR3 reads TGTGCCTGGAGTGCCCCACAACACTCTGGGGCCAACGTCCTGACTTTC. Its translation: CAWSAPQHSGANVLTF. The entire variable domain, with the rest obtained from reference TRBV30 and TRBJ2-6, is as follows: SQTIHQWPATLVQPVGSPLSLECTVEGTSNPNLYWYRQAAGRGLQLLFYSVGIGQISSEVPQNLSASRPQDRQFILSSKKLLLSDSGFYLCAWSAPQHSGANVLTFGAGSRLTVL.

Here the CDR3 reads CASSELFPNSPLHF. CDR3 DNA: TGTGCCAGCAGTGAATTGTTCCCAAATTCACCCCTCCACTTT. This chain uses TRBV25-1 with TRBJ1-6; D is uncertain. Germline V lookup: CDR1 MGHDK, CDR2 SYGVNS. Trimming pared 1 base from V and 7 bases from J, leaving 8 bases between. This CDR3 comprises 14 residues.

J is TRBJ2-3 and V is TRBV2, with 9 bases fitting TRBD2. Germline V gene sequence: CDR1 SNHLY, CDR2 FYNNEI. The CDR3 is 19 residues long. The V gene end was trimmed by 4 bases and the J gene end by 0 bases; junction bases not matched to a gene: 14. The CDR3 is CASSGNSGRGSTSTDTQYF. CDR3 nucleotides: TGTGCCAGCAGTGGTAATAGCGGGAGAGGGTCTACTAGCACAGATACGCAGTATTTT.

The CDR3 spells CASSLLGGKENGYTF. CDR3 DNA sequence: TGTGCCAGCAGCTTGTTAGGGGGCAAGGAGAATGGCTACACCTTC. The V call is TRBV5-8, the J call TRBJ1-2; TRBD1 matches 7 bases. From germline, CDR1 is SGHTS and CDR2 YDEGEE. The CDR3 spans 15 residues. V shed 1 base and J 6 bases; nucleotides not matched to a gene: 9.